Each of the 2 T cell receptor beta chains below was sequenced from the same sample in a study of T cell changes during pregnancy in multiple sclerosis. The table came from immunoSEQ multiplex PCR; TCRdb's copy has only in-frame clones and leaves some out. This sample has tens of thousands of clones; 90% occur once, and the top ten carry roughly 3.3%. The source material was peripheral blood, sampled in the first trimester of pregnancy. The receptors stem from a female donor in good health, enrolled as a control in a pregnancy study.

J is TRBJ2-4 and V is TRBV7-2; D unclear. The CDR3 length is 13 residues. The germline V and J ends were trimmed by 3 bases and 9 bases, with 12 bases remaining between them. Germline CDR1 is SGHTA and CDR2 is FQGNSA. CDR3 nucleotides: TGTGCCAGCAGCTTTGAGGCCCCGCTCATTCAGTACTTC. This gives the protein CASSFEAPLIQYF.

This clone has more than one count but fewer than ten. This chain links TRBV19 with TRBJ2-7; 7 bases agree with TRBD1. The length of the CDR3 is 13 residues. V trimming: 3 bases; J trimming: 6 bases; junction bases outside the gene matches: 5. Germline lookup yields CDR1 LNHDA and CDR2 SQIVND (reference sequence). The CDR3: CASSIRTGREQYF. The CDR3 bases are TGTGCCAGTAGTATCAGGACAGGCCGCGAGCAGTACTTC.